The subject of this entry is one T cell receptor beta chain. This clone was seen a few times. Its antigen is currently not known. Base qualities are not recorded, but no much larger clone differs from it by a single base. Libraries were prepared through the immunoSEQ multiplex PCR assay. A mixture of 60 forward primers for TCR Vbeta segments and 13 reverse primers for TCR Jbeta segments was used in the multiplex PCR. The CDR3 region of rearranged TCR beta genes was amplified from genomic DNA with a multiplex PCR assay. The Illumina HiSeq System was used to sequence the amplified TCR beta libraries as 87-base-pair reads. Per the original workflow: In a later analysis, tens of millions of unique TCR beta chains were counted across the roughly 610 repertoires, and around 11 million of these chains were shared by at least two donors. A nearest-neighbor algorithm error-corrected the raw reads and collapsed the reads into unique sequences, merging closely related sequences to remove PCR and sequencing errors. V, D and J gene segments were assigned by aligning CDR3 sequences to IMGT reference sequences. For a sequence to be retained, at least a six-nucleotide match to both a V gene segment and a J gene segment was required. Rearrangements were called productive when the CDR3 lacked stop codons and stayed in frame with V and J; all others were non-productive. Following IMGT convention, CDR3 was defined as the stretch from the second conserved V-encoded cysteine to the conserved J-encoded phenylalanine. The earlier analysis of about 640 of the donors excluded any sequence lacking an unambiguous match to a single V gene segment. An earlier analysis of under 750 of the donors called V segments functional above 56.7% productive rearrangements and segregating when the between-donor standard deviation exceeded 5%. To diagnose cytomegalovirus status from the catalog of TCR beta chain sequences, a statistical classification framework was built. In a later analysis, TCR nucleotide sequences were compared against IMGT/GENE-DB human TR gene sequences so that V and J genes could be assigned. The TCRdist pipeline was used in a later analysis to assign CDR3 sequences and most-parsimonious VDJ recombination scenarios. In a later analysis, each TCR beta chain was defined by its CDR3 amino acid sequence together with its V-gene family, and reads lacking a unique V-gene family were excluded. A later analysis removed 600 or so highly shared, low-generation-probability nucleotide sequences to deal with suspected cross-contamination and a sequencing artifact. In a later analysis, a clonal expansion index was calculated for each public chain from normalized within-repertoire ranks of inferred template counts. In a later analysis, generation probabilities were computed with a VDJ recombination model fitted to out-of-frame rearrangements, and the resulting probabilities were checked against IGoR. In a later analysis, hypergeometric tests were used to score TCR-TCR, TCR-HLA and TCR-CMV co-occurrence, with a repertoire-size bias correction applied to TCR pairs. In a later analysis, false discovery rates were estimated by permuting HLA or CMV assignments 20 times. In a later analysis, co-occurring TCRs were grouped using DBSCAN, with TCRdist sequence similarity added in when clustering inside HLA-allele-positive subsets. Repertoires with fewer than 30,000 or more than 120,000 public chains, plus five repertoires with anomalous nucleotide sharing, were excluded from co-occurrence clustering. TCRdb took this table from immuneACCESS and kept in-frame rearrangements with V and J called. Such tables lack part of the clones; where checked against another copy, unresolved V genes explain under half of the gap, and the rest is unexplained. The V and J calls and clone size come from that table; D and trimming were worked out from the DNA. Here the sample has fewer than 60,000 clones; approximately 82% occur a single time. 2.5% to 3% of the sample goes to the ten largest clones.

From the cysteine through the phenylalanine, the CDR3 covers 16 amino acids. The retained sequence is limited to the CDR3, 48 bases, with the frame set at the first base. Unmatched junction bases come to 8, with V trimmed by 1 base and J by 6 bases. The germline V gene (reference sequence) provides CDR1 MNHEY and CDR2 SMNVEV. This sample is drawn from a study of cytomegalovirus exposure and HLA in healthy donors (dated by TCRdb to between 2016 and 2019). At the level of the whole study: An earlier analysis of approximately 600 of the donors reported 250 to 300 Gb of sequence data and 117 million unique TCR beta sequences from approximately 180 million T cells. All discovery cohort repertoires had been generated using a single sequencing platform. Along with the roughly 700-subject first cohort, a separate validation cohort of approximately 110 different subjects was used. Rather than using new phenotypic data, the later analysis identified candidate immune exposures from TCR beta sequences and from how often those sequences occurred across donors. An earlier analysis of about 600 of the donors used high-throughput TCR beta sequencing to judge whether each TCR beta V gene segment behaved as functional or pseudogenic. HLA typing included class I and class II loci at four-digit resolution. The study was designed to test whether signatures of past pathogen exposure could be identified by cataloging public T cell receptors. Roughly 300 gigabases of sequencing data and approximately 80 million unique TCR sequences were included in an early release covering about 620 HLA-typed donors. Donor age, sex, ethnicity and CMV serostatus were compiled alongside the repertoire data. Of the 300 to 400 genotyped donors, approximately 80% fell in the genetic ancestry cluster associated with self-reported Caucasian donors. Typing coverage differed by locus: A, B, C, DRB1 and DQB1 were typed in roughly 620-630 donors, DQA1 in 500 to 550, DPA1 in approximately 610, and DPB1 in just under 480. To predict cytomegalovirus infection status, the study brought together high-throughput TCR immunosequencing, statistical association of individual TCRs with disease status, and machine learning. A later analysis re-examined previously published TCR beta repertoires from hundreds of donors and added high-resolution HLA genotyping to investigate patterns of TCR occurrence. The study used immunosequencing to profile the T cell repertoires of approximately 630 subjects and linked those repertoires to cytomegalovirus serostatus. Genome-wide SNP genotypes for about three fifths of the 666 donors were used in a later genetic analysis, which treated that subset as a discovery cohort. A handful of DR-DQ haplotypes were handled as single units for association and clustering because linkage in the cohort was strong. Among roughly 400 genotyped donors of the cohort, an average of roughly 230,000 unique TCR beta nucleotide sequences was sequenced per donor, of which 15% to 20% were non-productive. Findings and caveats that apply to the study as a whole: In a later analysis, HLA-associated TCR beta chains showed more clonal expansion and lower generation probabilities than non-associated chains that were equally common. According to a later analysis, TCR association rates differed among HLA loci, with DRB1 alleles showing the most associated TCRs and HLA-C alleles showing the fewest. An earlier analysis of several hundred of the donors showed that most TCR beta V segments appeared in productive rearrangements either about 87% or about 30% of the time, which broadly matched IMGT annotations. For the cohort, immune exposure information was limited to CMV serostatus. Strong co-occurrence of HLA alleles, especially DR and DQ, made assigning TCR associations to individual alleles difficult. Compared with the roughly 600-donor mean, donors in an Asian-associated ancestry cluster had fewer N-insertions in productive TCRs, according to a later genetic analysis. The earlier analysis of some 540 of the donors excluded roughly 16 rarely observed V segments, including chromosome 9 orphons, because counts were too low. In this cohort, only TCR beta chains were sequenced, and detectable features were limited by the absence of alpha or paired-chain data. Correlated functional status among segregating V segments might be attributable to linkage disequilibrium, but an unknown experimental factor could not be ruled out. Because the 87-base-pair reads could not distinguish some IMGT-functional V segments, including TRBV6-2 and TRBV6-3, those segments were excluded. It was suggested by the authors that the approach could potentially be generalized to other disease states and immunological phenotypes. A later genetic analysis associated a missense DCLRE1C variant with V-gene and J-gene trimming of TCR beta chains, and an independent cohort replicated the association. In a later analysis, several top co-occurrence clusters were reported to appear linked to parvovirus B19, influenza, CMV and Epstein-Barr virus. At a false discovery rate of 0.05, a later analysis linked 16,951 TCR beta sequences to specific HLA alleles. A cluster of highly shared sequence variants was judged likely to represent a technical artifact of the sequencing pipeline. Most TCR sequences were seen in very few donors, while some public TCRs were found in many individuals. Most CMV-associated TCR beta chains appeared to be HLA-restricted in a later analysis, and the HLA associations seemed to be driven largely by CMV exposure. HLA typing was unavailable for some donors at each locus, so association tests used only the typed subset. A further reported finding was that TCR beta sequences accurately predicted the HLA-A and HLA-B alleles for most subjects in the first cohort. Cytomegalovirus status was reported to be diagnosed by the classifier with high specificity and sensitivity in both the original and validation cohorts. Roughly uniform sequencing depth across donors was assumed in presence/absence analyses, although this assumption may not hold. In vitro tests confirmed that a few of the cytomegalovirus-associated TCR beta chains recognize cytomegalovirus antigens. In the study, approximately 150 TCR beta chains were listed as associated with cytomegalovirus.

In total, 630 or so healthy bone marrow donors made up the cohort. All cohort members were sampled while nominally healthy, although unrecorded immune exposures were likely present. The donor tested CMV seronegative, placing the donor among the 352 seronegative members of the cohort. A peripheral blood sample was collected from each donor, and TCR beta sequencing was performed on peripheral blood mononuclear cells. The Qiagen DNeasy Blood Extraction Kit was used to extract genomic DNA from the blood cell samples. This receptor was taken from a man aged 45-65 years in good health and CMV-seronegative. Recombination joined TRBV27 with TRBJ1-2; 10 central bases correspond to TRBD1. Sequencing used PBMCs. CDR3 protein: CASSLWGRGQGNGYTF. The nucleotides read TGTGCCAGCAGTTTATGGGGGAGGGGACAGGGGAATGGCTACACCTTC.